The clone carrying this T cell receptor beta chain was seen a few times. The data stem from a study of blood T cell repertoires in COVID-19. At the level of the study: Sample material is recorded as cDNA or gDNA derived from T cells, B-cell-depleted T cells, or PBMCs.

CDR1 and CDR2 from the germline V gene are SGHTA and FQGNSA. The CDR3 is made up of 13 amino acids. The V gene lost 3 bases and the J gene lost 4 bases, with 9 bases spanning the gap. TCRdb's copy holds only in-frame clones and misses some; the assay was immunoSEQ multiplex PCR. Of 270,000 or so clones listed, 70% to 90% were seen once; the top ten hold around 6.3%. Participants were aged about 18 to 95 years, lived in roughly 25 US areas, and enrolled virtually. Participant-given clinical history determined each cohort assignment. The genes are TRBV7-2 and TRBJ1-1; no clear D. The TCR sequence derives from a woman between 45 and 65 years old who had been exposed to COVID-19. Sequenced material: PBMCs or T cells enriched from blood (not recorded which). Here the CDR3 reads CASSFKAGTEAFF. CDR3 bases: TGTGCCAGCAGCTTTAAGGCAGGCACTGAAGCTTTCTTT.